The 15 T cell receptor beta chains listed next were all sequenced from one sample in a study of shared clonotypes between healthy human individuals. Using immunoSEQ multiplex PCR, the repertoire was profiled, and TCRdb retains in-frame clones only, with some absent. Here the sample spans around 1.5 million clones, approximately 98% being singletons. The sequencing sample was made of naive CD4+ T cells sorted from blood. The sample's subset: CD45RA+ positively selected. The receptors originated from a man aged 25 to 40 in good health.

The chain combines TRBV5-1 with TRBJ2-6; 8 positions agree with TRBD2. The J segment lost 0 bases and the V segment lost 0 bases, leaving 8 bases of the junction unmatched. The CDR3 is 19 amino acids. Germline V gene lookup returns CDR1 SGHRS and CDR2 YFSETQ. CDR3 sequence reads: CASSLGGSGISSGANVLTF. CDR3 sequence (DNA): TGCGCCAGCAGCTTGGGAGGTAGCGGGATAAGCTCTGGGGCCAACGTCCTGACTTTC.

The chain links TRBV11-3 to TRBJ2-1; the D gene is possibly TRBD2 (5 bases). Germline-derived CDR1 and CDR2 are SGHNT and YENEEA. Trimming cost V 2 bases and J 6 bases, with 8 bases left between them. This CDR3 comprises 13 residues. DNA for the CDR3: TGTGCCAGCAGCTTACTCGGAGGCAATGAGCAGTTCTTC. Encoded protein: CASSLLGGNEQFF.

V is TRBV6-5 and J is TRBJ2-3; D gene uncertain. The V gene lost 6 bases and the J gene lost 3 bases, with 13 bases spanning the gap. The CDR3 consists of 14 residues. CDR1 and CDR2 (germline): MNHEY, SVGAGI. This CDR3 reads CASRAARRTDTQYF. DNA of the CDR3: TGTGCCAGCAGGGCGGCACGCAGGACAGATACGCAGTATTTT.

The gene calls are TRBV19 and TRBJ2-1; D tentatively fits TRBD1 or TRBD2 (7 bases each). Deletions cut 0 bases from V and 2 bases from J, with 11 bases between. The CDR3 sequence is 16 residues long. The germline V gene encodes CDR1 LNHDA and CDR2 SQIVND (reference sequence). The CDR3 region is CASSIDAGGAYNEQFF. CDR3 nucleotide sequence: TGTGCCAGTAGTATAGATGCAGGGGGGGCCTACAATGAGCAGTTCTTC.

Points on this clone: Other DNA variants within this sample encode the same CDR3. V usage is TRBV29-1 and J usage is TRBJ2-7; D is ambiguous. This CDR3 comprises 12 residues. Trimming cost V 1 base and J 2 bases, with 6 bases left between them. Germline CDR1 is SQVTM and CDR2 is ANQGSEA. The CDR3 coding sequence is TGCAGCGTTGAAGCCGGCCCCTACGAGCAGTACTTC. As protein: CSVEAGPYEQYF.

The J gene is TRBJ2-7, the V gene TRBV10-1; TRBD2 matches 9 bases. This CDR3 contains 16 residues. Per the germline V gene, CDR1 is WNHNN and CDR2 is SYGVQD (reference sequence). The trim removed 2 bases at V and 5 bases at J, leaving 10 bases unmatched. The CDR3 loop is CASSEGLAGVSHEQYF. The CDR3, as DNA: TGCGCCAGCAGTGAGGGGTTAGCGGGAGTATCCCACGAGCAGTACTTC.

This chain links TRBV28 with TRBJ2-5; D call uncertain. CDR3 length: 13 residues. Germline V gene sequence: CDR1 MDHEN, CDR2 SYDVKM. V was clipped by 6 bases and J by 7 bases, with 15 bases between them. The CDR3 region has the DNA TGTGCCAGCAGCATGGCCTGGGCAGGGACCCAGTACTTC. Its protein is CASSMAWAGTQYF.

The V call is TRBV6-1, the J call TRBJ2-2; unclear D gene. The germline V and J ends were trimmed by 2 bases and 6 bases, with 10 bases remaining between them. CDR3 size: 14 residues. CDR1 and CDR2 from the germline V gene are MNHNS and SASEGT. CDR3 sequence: CASSEQIIAGELFF. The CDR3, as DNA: TGTGCCAGCAGTGAACAGATCATAGCCGGGGAGCTGTTTTTT.

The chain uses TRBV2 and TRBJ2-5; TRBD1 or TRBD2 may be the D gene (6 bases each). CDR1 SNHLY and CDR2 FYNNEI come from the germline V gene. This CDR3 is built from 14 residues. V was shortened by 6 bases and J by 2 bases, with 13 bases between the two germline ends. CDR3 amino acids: CASRSRGGQETQYF. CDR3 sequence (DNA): TGTGCCAGCAGATCCAGGGGAGGTCAAGAGACCCAGTACTTC.

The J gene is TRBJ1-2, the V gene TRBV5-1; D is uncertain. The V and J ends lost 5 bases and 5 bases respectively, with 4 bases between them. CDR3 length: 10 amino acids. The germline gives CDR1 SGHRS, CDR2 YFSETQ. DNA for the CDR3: TGCGCCAGCAGTTTATATGGCTACACCTTC. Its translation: CASSLYGYTF.

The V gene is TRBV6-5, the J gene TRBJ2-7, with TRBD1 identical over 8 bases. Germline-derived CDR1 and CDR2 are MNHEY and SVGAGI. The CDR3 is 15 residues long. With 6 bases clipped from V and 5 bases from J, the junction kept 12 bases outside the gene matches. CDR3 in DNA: TGTGCCAGCAGCCAGCGAACAGGGGGGTATGACGAGCAGTACTTC. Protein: CASSQRTGGYDEQYF.

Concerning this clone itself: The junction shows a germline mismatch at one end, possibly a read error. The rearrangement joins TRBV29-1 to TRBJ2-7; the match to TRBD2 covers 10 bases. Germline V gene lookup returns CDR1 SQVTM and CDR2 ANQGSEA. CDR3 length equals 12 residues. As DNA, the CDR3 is TGCAGCGTTGAATCCAGCGGGAGGGCCATTGACTTC. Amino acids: CSVESSGRAIDF.

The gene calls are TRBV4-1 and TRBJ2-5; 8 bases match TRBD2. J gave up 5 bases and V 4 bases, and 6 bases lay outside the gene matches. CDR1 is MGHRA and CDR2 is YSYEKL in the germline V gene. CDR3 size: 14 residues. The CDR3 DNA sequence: TGCGCCAGCAGCCCGGTTGGCGGGAGGGAGACCCAGTACTTC. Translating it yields CASSPVGGRETQYF.

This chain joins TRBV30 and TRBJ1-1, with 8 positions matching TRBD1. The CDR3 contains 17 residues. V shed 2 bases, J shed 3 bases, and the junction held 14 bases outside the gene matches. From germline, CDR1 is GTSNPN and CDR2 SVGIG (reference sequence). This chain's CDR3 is CAWSPAGGIGGDTEAFF. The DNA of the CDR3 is TGTGCCTGGAGTCCGGCAGGGGGCATTGGAGGGGACACTGAAGCTTTCTTT.

The CDR3: CASSPGQLNTGELFF. CDR3 DNA sequence: TGTGCCAGTAGTCCGGGACAGCTGAACACCGGGGAGCTGTTTTTT. The rearrangement links TRBV19 to TRBJ2-2; 7 bases line up with TRBD1. Germline CDR1 LNHDA, CDR2 SQIVND (reference sequence). J gave up 1 base and V 5 bases, and 4 bases lay outside the gene matches. The CDR3 runs to 15 residues.